These 21 T cell receptor beta chains originate from one sample sequenced in a study of low-dose radiotherapy and immunotherapy resistance in tumors. TRAV and TRBV primers primed cDNA for both TCRalpha and TCRbeta. A roughly 20-cycle PCR with a constant-region primer and V-primer adapter amplified TCRs. TCRdb fed the reads into MiXCR, producing one record per CDR3 protein. The repertoire holds 35,000 to 45,000 distinct CDR3 sequences, with 25% as singletons. Time point denoted: after trial treatment. Treatment given: LDRT plus nivolumab, ipilimumab, low-dose cyclophosphamide and aspirin (RACIN trial). The material sequenced was PBMCs, taken after low-dose radiotherapy plus immunotherapy. The receptor source for this set is a male donor with prostate cancer.

This clonotype was counted a few times. The chain uses TRBV30 and TRBJ2-1; D gene uncertain. The germline gives CDR1 GTSNPN, CDR2 SVGIG (reference sequence). The length of the CDR3 is 16 residues. V was trimmed by 3 bases and J by 8 bases, leaving 23 bases between them. The CDR3 nucleotides are TGTGCCTGGAGCCACGGACGGCTATCCATCCCGGATGAGCAGTTCTTC. Translation: CAWSHGRLSIPDEQFF. Together with reference TRBV30 and TRBJ2-1, the CDR3 gives the full variable domain: SQTIHQWPATLVQPVGSPLSLECTVEGTSNPNLYWYRQAAGRGLQLLFYSVGIGQISSEVPQNLSASRPQDRQFILSSKKLLLSDSGFYLCAWSHGRLSIPDEQFFGPGTRLTVL.

This clonotype came up many times. The J gene is TRBJ2-7, the V gene TRBV28; D unclear. V was clipped by 5 bases and J by 5 bases, with 7 bases between them. The CDR3 consists of 11 residues. Looked up from germline, CDR1 is MDHEN and CDR2 is SYDVKM. CDR3 in DNA: TGTGCCAGCAGTCGCTGGGACGAGCAGTACTTC. Amino acid sequence: CASSRWDEQYF.

This clonotype was observed many times. The chain has TRBV6-2 or TRBV6-3 and TRBJ1-3, with D maybe TRBD1 (5 bases). CDR1 MNHEY and CDR2 SVGEGT come from the germline V gene. The CDR3 length is 13 residues. Trimming removed 8 bases at V and 2 bases at J, with 10 bases between. In nucleotides, the CDR3 is TGTGCCAGCGGGGACCTGACTGGAAACACCATATATTTT. The encoded protein is CASGDLTGNTIYF.

V is TRBV9 and J is TRBJ1-6, with D tentatively TRBD1 (5 bases). V was trimmed by 0 bases and J by 0 bases, leaving 10 bases between them. Germline V CDR1 and CDR2: SGDLS, YYNGEE. CDR3 length: 17 residues. The DNA of the CDR3 is TGTGCCAGCAGCGTAGACGGGACCAGCTCCTATAATTCACCCCTCCACTTT. Translated: CASSVDGTSSYNSPLHF.

This clonotype has at least ten counts. CDR3 nucleotides: TGTGCCAGCAGCCAAGATTCAAGTAGGCCAGGAGGCTACACCTTC. Translation: CASSQDSSRPGGYTF. V and J are TRBV3-1 and TRBJ1-2, with no clear D. The V gene lost 0 bases and the J gene lost 8 bases, with 16 bases spanning the gap. The germline V gene encodes CDR1 LGHDT and CDR2 YNNKEL (reference sequence). This CDR3 is 15 amino acids long.

Comments on this clonotype: Given a far larger clone just one base away, this is likely a sequencing read error. The chain combines TRBV3-1 with TRBJ2-1; D gene uncertain. This CDR3 has 14 residues. Germline lookup yields CDR1 LGHDT and CDR2 YNNKEL (reference sequence). The V and J ends lost 0 bases and 13 bases respectively, with 16 bases between them. CDR3 in amino acids: CASSQDLYQETQFF. CDR3 sequence (DNA): TGTGCCAGCAGCCAAGATTTGTACCAAGAGACCCAGTTCTTC.

This clonotype was observed a few times. The chain combines TRBV28 with TRBJ1-5; D perhaps matches TRBD1 (5 bases). The CDR3 contains 14 residues. The germline CDR1 and CDR2 sequences are MDHEN and SYDVKM. V gave up 5 bases and J gave up 3 bases, with 11 bases separating them. Here the CDR3 DNA reads TGTGCCAGCAGTCCCGGGGGGGACAATCAGCCCCAGCATTTT. Encoded protein: CASSPGGDNQPQHF.

Ten or more counts support this clonotype. V and J are TRBV5-1 and TRBJ2-2; no clear D gene. In germline, CDR1 is SGHRS, CDR2 YFSETQ. The length of the CDR3 is 15 residues. Trimming cost V 0 bases and J 4 bases, with 10 bases left between them. In DNA form, the CDR3 reads TGCGCCAGCAGCTTGGATAGCCTGAGCACCGGGGAGCTGTTTTTT. Translating gives CASSLDSLSTGELFF.

In this sample, this clonotype turned up many times. The chain's CDR3 is CASSLSPPGTNSPLHF. The CDR3 coding sequence is TGTGCCAGCAGCTTATCTCCCCCAGGGACCAATTCACCCCTCCACTTT. The V call is TRBV7-6, the J call TRBJ1-6, with a weak D call TRBD1 (5 bases). With 2 bases removed from V and 7 bases from J, the gap between germline ends came to 15 bases. The CDR3 has 16 residues. Germline V gene data show CDR1 as SGHVS and CDR2 as FNYEAQ.

A note on this clonotype: This likely came from a read error, as a far larger clone is one base away. The V call is TRBV6-2 or TRBV6-3, the J call TRBJ2-7, with 11 bases that match TRBD2. The CDR3 extends over 18 amino acids. The V gene's germline CDR1 is MNHEY and CDR2 SVGEGT. The J segment lost 4 bases and the V segment lost 5 bases, leaving 16 bases of the junction unmatched. In DNA form, the CDR3 reads TGTGCCAGCAGTGCCCCCTTCGAGACTAGCGGGACCACGTACGAGCAGTACTTC. It yields the protein CASSAPFETSGTTYEQYF.

A remark on this clonotype: A read error is likely here: a far larger clone is one base away. This chain's CDR3 is CASSEAGRGREAYGYTF. CDR3 DNA: TGTGCCAGCAGTGAGGCCGGTCGGGGCAGGGAGGCCTATGGCTACACCTTC. This chain joins TRBV12-3 or TRBV12-4 and TRBJ1-2; a weak D match, TRBD1 (5 bases). Trimming shortened V by 5 bases and J by 4 bases, and 23 bases separated the two germline ends. The CDR3 is made up of 17 amino acids.

This clonotype was seen only a few times. CDR3 in amino acids: CASSFRLAGGGELFF. The CDR3 DNA reads TGTGCCAGCAGCTTTCGACTAGCGGGAGGTGGGGAGCTGTTTTTT. This chain joins TRBV5-5 and TRBJ2-2; 13 bases map to TRBD2. The germline V gene encodes CDR1 SGHKS and CDR2 YYEKEE (reference sequence). V shed 2 bases, J shed 8 bases, and the junction held 3 bases outside the gene matches. The CDR3 loop spans 15 amino acids.

CDR3 protein: CASSLYGLVNTEAFF. The CDR3 nucleotides read TGCGCCAGCAGCTTGTATGGCCTAGTGAACACTGAAGCTTTCTTT. The chain employs TRBV5-1 and TRBJ1-1; D is unresolved. V was cut by 1 base and J by 0 bases, with 10 bases left in between. CDR3 length equals 15 residues. Germline lookup yields CDR1 SGHRS and CDR2 YFSETQ.

This clonotype is a singleton in its sample. CDR3 nucleotide sequence: TGTGCCAGCAGTGGCCCGCGACAAGGGGGAGTCGCCGGGGCCAACGTCCTGACTTTC. Translating it yields CASSGPRQGGVAGANVLTF. The chain has TRBV6-1 and TRBJ2-6; a possible D gene is TRBD1 (6 bases). The ends were cut back, 4 bases at V and 4 bases at J, with 23 bases in the middle. CDR3 size: 19 residues. The V gene's germline CDR1 is MNHNS and CDR2 SASEGT.

V gene TRBV29-1 combines with J gene TRBJ2-7, with 7 bases that match TRBD2. The CDR3 contains 13 residues. Per germline, CDR1 SQVTM and CDR2 ANQGSEA. The J segment lost 2 bases and the V segment lost 4 bases, leaving 5 bases of the junction unmatched. The chain's CDR3 is CSVGYGGTYEQYF. CDR3 DNA: TGCAGCGTTGGATACGGGGGGACCTACGAGCAGTACTTC.

This clonotype was observed at least ten times. The chain is built from TRBV20-1 and TRBJ1-5, with D uncertain. The V gene's germline CDR1 is DFQATT and CDR2 SNEGSKA (reference sequence). This CDR3 has 15 residues. Trimming took off 3 bases at V and 3 bases at J, with 15 bases between the two ends. The CDR3 here is CSASPQGRNNQPQHF. Here the CDR3 DNA reads TGCAGTGCTAGCCCCCAAGGCAGGAACAATCAGCCCCAGCATTTT.

This clonotype was observed many times. This chain uses TRBV10-3 with TRBJ2-3, with 9 bases that match TRBD2. Per the germline V gene, CDR1 is ENHRY and CDR2 is SYGVKD. Losses at the gene ends were 6 bases for V and 2 bases for J; bases not matched to a gene: 3. The CDR3 sequence is 14 residues long. CDR3 region: CAIRLAGDTDTQYF. CDR3 in DNA: TGTGCCATCAGATTAGCGGGGGACACAGATACGCAGTATTTT.

Of note for this clonotype: This likely stems from a read error, as it lies one base from a far larger clone. The chain has TRBV15 and TRBJ2-7, with D perhaps TRBD2 (6 bases). This CDR3 comprises 16 residues. The V end was cut by 4 bases, the J end by 7 bases, with 23 bases between. Germline CDR1 reads LNHNV; CDR2 reads YYDKDF (reference sequence). The DNA of the CDR3 is TGTGCCACCAGCACCCCCCATGGGGGGACCTACAATGAGCAGTACTTC. Protein product: CATSTPHGGTYNEQYF.

This clonotype was seen at least ten times. The chain carries TRBV21-1 and TRBJ1-4; the table assigns TRBD1, which was not confirmed against the DNA. TRBV21-1 is a known pseudogene. CDR3 length: 21 residues. The CDR3 is CASSKAPEFLPGASLNEKLFF. CDR3 coding DNA: TGTGCCAGCAGCAAAGCGCCCGAGTTCCTTCCCGGGGCCAGCCTTAATGAAAAACTGTTTTTT.

With regard to this clonotype: A far larger clone is one base from this, pointing to a likely read error. The V gene is TRBV5-4, the J gene TRBJ2-7, with TRBD1 as a possible D gene (6 bases). The CDR3 is 14 residues long. Trimming cost V 3 bases and J 0 bases, with 10 bases left between them. Germline CDR1 SGHNT, CDR2 YYREEE (reference sequence). The CDR3 DNA is TGTGCCAGCAGCTCCGACAGGATCTCCTACGAGCAGTACTTC. Amino acid sequence: CASSSDRISYEQYF.

V is TRBV5-1 and J is TRBJ2-7; TRBD1 aligns across 9 bases. There are 14 residues in the CDR3. In germline, CDR1 is SGHRS, CDR2 YFSETQ. The trim removed 3 bases at V and 3 bases at J, leaving 4 bases unmatched. The CDR3 reads CASSWGQGVYEQYF. The DNA of the CDR3 is TGCGCCAGCAGCTGGGGACAGGGAGTCTACGAGCAGTACTTC.